A single sample is the source of the 21 T cell receptor beta chains below, sequenced in a study of lymphopenia after photon versus proton radiotherapy. This table comes from immunoSEQ multiplex PCR, and its TCRdb copy is limited to in-frame clones, with some not included. The sample yields roughly 58,000 clones, 87% seen once. The starting material was peripheral blood, obtained from a patient treated with proton-based radiotherapy. The origin of the receptors is a man older than 75 with esophageal cancer.

This chain uses TRBV29-1 with TRBJ2-1; 10 bases map to TRBD2. Germline V lookup: CDR1 SQVTM, CDR2 ANQGSEA. V lost 3 bases, J lost 4 bases, and 3 bases stayed unmatched. The CDR3 is 14 amino acids. The CDR3 loop is CSVDWTSGYNEQFF. Here the CDR3 DNA reads TGCAGCGTTGACTGGACTAGCGGATACAATGAGCAGTTCTTC.

The chain joins TRBV7-2 to TRBJ2-4, with TRBD1 as a possible D gene (5 bases). This CDR3 spans 11 amino acids. Deletions cut 4 bases from V and 10 bases from J, with 8 bases between. CDR1 and CDR2 (germline): SGHTA, FQGNSA. CDR3 residues: CASSSRQIQYF. The CDR3 DNA reads TGTGCCAGCAGCTCTAGACAGATTCAGTACTTC.

This sequence joins TRBV5-6 and TRBJ2-5; no firm D call. From germline, CDR1 is SGHDT and CDR2 YYEEEE. V gave up 1 base and J gave up 5 bases, with 12 bases separating them. There are 14 residues in the CDR3. CDR3 nucleotides: TGTGCCAGCAGCTTGTATGGTTATGGGGAGACCCAGTACTTC. Translation: CASSLYGYGETQYF.

The V call is TRBV5-4, the J call TRBJ2-7; weak D call: TRBD1 (6 bases). CDR3 length: 15 amino acids. The germline V gene has CDR1 SGHNT and CDR2 YYREEE (reference sequence). With 4 bases removed from V and 3 bases from J, the gap between germline ends came to 17 bases. The CDR3 DNA follows: TGTGCCAGCAGCACTTCGTCAGGGGTTTTCTACGAGCAGTACTTC. Amino acid sequence: CASSTSSGVFYEQYF. The full variable domain, with the rest looked up from reference TRBV5-4 and TRBJ2-7, is ETGVTQSPTHLIKTRGQQVTLRCSSQSGHNTVSWYQQALGQGPQFIFQYYREEENGRGNFPPRFSGLQFPNYSSELNVNALELDDSALYLCASSTSSGVFYEQYFGPGTRLTVT.

This sequence joins TRBV7-2 and TRBJ2-5, with a tentative D call TRBD1 (5 bases). The CDR3 covers 14 residues. V gave up 5 bases and J gave up 1 base, with 11 bases separating them. Germline-derived CDR1 and CDR2 are SGHTA and FQGNSA. The DNA for the CDR3 is TGTGCCAGCAGCCCAGGGCGGTTCCAAGAGACCCAGTACTTC. Translation gives CASSPGRFQETQYF.

The V gene is TRBV11-3, the J gene TRBJ2-1, with D uncertain. Trimming shortened V by 4 bases and J by 5 bases, and 12 bases separated the two germline ends. The CDR3 is 14 residues long. Germline V lookup: CDR1 SGHNT, CDR2 YENEEA. CDR3 sequence reads: CASSSPQTHNEQFF. The CDR3 DNA sequence: TGTGCCAGCAGCTCTCCACAGACCCACAATGAGCAGTTCTTC.

The chain uses TRBV5-6 and TRBJ2-2, with 9 bases lining up with TRBD1. With V trimmed by 6 bases and J by 2 bases, 8 bases remained unmatched. Germline-derived CDR1 and CDR2 are SGHDT and YYEEEE. The CDR3 runs 16 residues. CDR3 region: CASNTGTGINTGELFF. The CDR3 DNA is TGTGCCAGCAACACCGGGACAGGGATTAACACCGGGGAGCTGTTTTTT.

This sequence joins TRBV5-5 and TRBJ2-7, with D unresolved. There are 15 residues in the CDR3. V was clipped by 4 bases and J by 0 bases, with 14 bases between them. The germline gives CDR1 SGHKS, CDR2 YYEKEE (reference sequence). In DNA form, the CDR3 reads TGTGCCAGCAGCGCCTCTGCCCTAAGCTCCTACGAGCAGTACTTC. Its protein is CASSASALSSYEQYF.

In its sample, this clone was seen a few times. The rearrangement joins TRBV10-3 to TRBJ1-5; D gene uncertain. The CDR3 length is 15 residues. Deletions cut 3 bases from V and 1 base from J, with 10 bases between. Germline-derived CDR1 and CDR2 are ENHRY and SYGVKD. This chain's CDR3 is CAISDSTRSNQPQHF. Here the CDR3 DNA reads TGTGCCATCAGTGATTCGACCCGGAGCAATCAGCCCCAGCATTTT.

The chain has TRBV5-1 and TRBJ1-4; possible D gene TRBD1, 5 bases. The V and J ends lost 1 base and 3 bases respectively, with 10 bases between them. Germline loops: CDR1 SGHRS, CDR2 YFSETQ. The length of the CDR3 is 15 residues. The CDR3 nucleotides are TGCGCCAGCAGCTTGCTCGGGGGGTCTAATGAAAAACTGTTTTTT. Protein: CASSLLGGSNEKLFF.

V gene TRBV9 combines with J gene TRBJ2-1; 7 nucleotides align to TRBD1. The V and J ends lost 0 bases and 2 bases, in that order; junction bases with no gene match: 2. Per germline, CDR1 SGDLS and CDR2 YYNGEE. This CDR3 contains 15 residues. CDR3 sequence reads: CASSVGRGTYNEQFF. CDR3 in DNA: TGTGCCAGCAGCGTAGGCAGGGGGACCTACAATGAGCAGTTCTTC.

This clone was seen a few times. This chain connects TRBV7-9 to TRBJ1-6; maybe TRBD1 (6 bases). CDR1 and CDR2 from the germline V gene are SEHNR and FQNEAQ (reference sequence). The CDR3 totals 16 residues. V lost 1 base and J 5 bases, leaving 12 bases between the germline ends. The CDR3 sequence is CASSLGSGGNNSPLHF. As DNA, the CDR3 is TGTGCCAGCAGCTTAGGCTCCGGGGGCAATAATTCACCCCTCCACTTT.

This chain connects TRBV10-3 to TRBJ2-7, with 8 bases fitting TRBD2. Germline trimming cut 6 bases from V and 6 bases from J; bases unmatched to any gene: 4. Germline lookup yields CDR1 ENHRY and CDR2 SYGVKD. The CDR3 loop spans 12 amino acids. As DNA, the CDR3 is TGTGCCATCAGCGGGGGGGCCTTCGAGCAGTACTTC. The encoded protein is CAISGGAFEQYF.

The rearrangement joins TRBV5-1 to TRBJ1-4; D gene uncertain. V was cut by 7 bases and J by 7 bases, with 17 bases left in between. The CDR3 extends over 14 amino acids. Per germline, CDR1 SGHRS and CDR2 YFSETQ. The CDR3 coding sequence is TGCGCCAGCGGACCGACCGGCGATGTTGAAAAACTGTTTTTT. It yields the protein CASGPTGDVEKLFF.

A word on this clone: Germline is not matched at one junction end, which may reflect a read error. The V gene is TRBV7-9, the J gene TRBJ1-4; the D gene is possibly TRBD1 (5 bases). Per the germline V gene, CDR1 is SEHNR and CDR2 is FQNEAQ (reference sequence). The CDR3 sequence is 12 residues long. The CDR3 loop reads CASSLAQGPRIF. The CDR3 DNA reads as TGTGCCAGCAGCTTAGCTCAGGGCCCCAGGATTTTT.

In this sample, this clone turned up once. The chain is built from TRBV19 and TRBJ1-6; D gene ambiguous. Deletions cut 7 bases from V and 9 bases from J, with 19 bases between. CDR1 is LNHDA, CDR2 SQIVND, per germline (reference sequence). CDR3 size: 15 residues. The CDR3 is CASIAGTPPTSPLHF. The DNA for the CDR3 is TGTGCCAGTATAGCAGGCACGCCACCAACTTCACCCCTCCACTTT.

The J gene is TRBJ1-1, the V gene TRBV5-6; the D gene is possibly TRBD1 (5 bases). CDR1 is SGHDT, CDR2 YYEEEE, per germline. V shed 4 bases and J shed 1 base, with 11 bases lying between them. CDR3 length: 14 residues. CDR3 nucleotide sequence: TGTGCCAGCAGCCTGGGACCGACGAACACTGAAGCTTTCTTT. Its translation: CASSLGPTNTEAFF.

This chain connects TRBV25-1 to TRBJ1-4; no firm D call. The CDR3 runs to 14 residues. The V gene's germline CDR1 is MGHDK and CDR2 SYGVNS. V was shortened by 4 bases and J by 0 bases, with 6 bases between the two germline ends. The CDR3 DNA reads TGTGCCAGCAGTGGACTACCAACTAATGAAAAACTGTTTTTT. Amino acids: CASSGLPTNEKLFF.

The chain has TRBV7-8 and TRBJ1-2, with 8 bases matching TRBD1. Germline loops: CDR1 SGHVS, CDR2 FQNEAQ. This CDR3 contains 13 residues. The V segment lost 5 bases and the J segment 8 bases; nucleotides outside the gene matches: 7. The CDR3 bases are TGTGCCAGCAGCCCCGACAGGGGAGCGGGCTACACCTTC. Amino acid sequence: CASSPDRGAGYTF.

The CDR3 DNA follows: TGTGCCAGCTCACCTACAGATACGCAGTATTTT. This encodes CASSPTDTQYF. V and J are TRBV18 and TRBJ2-3; D is ambiguous. In germline, CDR1 is KGHSH, CDR2 LQKENI. V dropped 3 bases and J dropped 3 bases, with 1 base sitting between them. The CDR3 sequence is 11 residues long.

The V and J genes are TRBV6-5 and TRBJ2-5; D could derive from TRBD1 or TRBD2 (5 bases each). CDR1 and CDR2 from the germline V gene are MNHEY and SVGAGI. V dropped 2 bases and J dropped 1 base, with 14 bases sitting between them. The CDR3 has 16 amino acids. The CDR3 sequence is CASSYGIGGSQETQYF. For the CDR3, the DNA is TGTGCCAGCAGTTACGGGATTGGGGGATCCCAAGAGACCCAGTACTTC.